This paragraph covers one TCR beta chain sequence. Sequencing was performed with immunoSEQ multiplex PCR; in TCRdb, only in-frame clones are kept and a portion is missing. The sample consists of about 59,000 clones, 92% of them appearing once. These data belong to a study of T cell changes during pregnancy in multiple sclerosis. The CDR3 sequence is 17 residues long. CDR1 and CDR2 from the germline V gene are SGHRS and YFSETQ. The V end was cut by 3 bases, the J end by 2 bases, with 17 bases between. The chain joins TRBV5-1 to TRBJ1-4, with a possible D match to TRBD1 (6 bases). This receptor was taken from a female donor in good health, enrolled as a control in a pregnancy study. Sequencing was performed on peripheral blood, taken in the second trimester of pregnancy. The CDR3 DNA sequence: TGCGCCAGCAGCTCCCGGGCCCGACAGGATACTAATGAAAAACTGTTTTTT. The encoded protein is CASSSRARQDTNEKLFF.